This T cell receptor beta chain was identified during a study of STAT5B mutations in CD4+ large granular lymphocyte leukemia. CDR1 and CDR2 from the germline V gene are SEHNR and FQNEAQ (reference sequence). The CDR3 is 12 amino acids. Trimming removed 1 base from V and 5 bases from J, with 4 bases in between. Method: immunoSEQ multiplex PCR; TCRdb's copy keeps in-frame clones and lacks some. Altogether tens of thousands of clones are present, roughly three quarters being singletons, with the ten largest covering roughly 2.2%. The source is a human donor in good health. The chain combines TRBV7-9 with TRBJ2-3; D unresolved. The sequenced sample consisted of CD4+ T cells from blood buffy coats. The CDR3 here is CASSLVGDTQYF. CDR3 DNA: TGTGCCAGCAGCTTAGTAGGAGATACGCAGTATTTT.